The 17 T cell receptor beta chains below were found in one sample sequenced in a study of T cells in Graves' hyperthyroidism and ophthalmopathy. The CDR3 regions of TCR beta were amplified from RNA transcripts. TCR CDR3 regions were first amplified by RT-PCR with HTBI primers. TCRdb passed the multiplex PCR reads through MiXCR, listing each CDR3 protein once. Of 300,000 to 400,000 distinct CDR3 sequences listed, 15% to 20% are singletons. Input material: blood. The origin of the receptors is a woman in her forties or fifties with Graves' hyperthyroidism.

V and J are TRBV10-3 and TRBJ2-1, with no clear D. In germline, CDR1 is ENHRY, CDR2 SYGVKD. The ends were cut back, 6 bases at V and 8 bases at J, with 8 bases in the middle. The CDR3 is 11 residues long. The CDR3 reads CAISPRDEQFF. In nucleotides, the CDR3 is TGTGCCATCAGCCCTCGGGATGAGCAGTTCTTC.

CDR3 loop: CASSQATRSEQYF. The CDR3 nucleotides read TGCGCCAGCAGCCAAGCCACAAGGTCCGAGCAGTACTTC. The genes are TRBV4-1 and TRBJ2-7; D is ambiguous. This CDR3 has 13 amino acids. The V end was cut by 1 base, the J end by 6 bases, with 10 bases between. Germline V CDR1 and CDR2: MGHRA, YSYEKL.

This clonotype was counted ten times or more. The chain carries TRBV28 and TRBJ2-1; TRBD2 might be the D (6 bases). The CDR3 loop spans 16 amino acids. Germline loops: CDR1 MDHEN, CDR2 SYDVKM. Trimming pared 4 bases from V and 3 bases from J, leaving 16 bases between. The CDR3 spells CASSSVVRDRYNEQFF. The CDR3 DNA reads as TGTGCCAGCAGTTCCGTTGTGCGGGACCGCTACAATGAGCAGTTCTTC.

The V call is TRBV2, the J call TRBJ2-1; D may be TRBD2 (5 bases). Trimming removed 8 bases at V and 3 bases at J, with 14 bases between. CDR3 length: 14 amino acids. Looked up from germline, CDR1 is SNHLY and CDR2 is FYNNEI. DNA for the CDR3: TGTGCCAGCCATCGGGAACTCCACTACAATGAGCAGTTCTTC. This gives the protein CASHRELHYNEQFF.

This clonotype was observed many times. The chain carries TRBV30 and TRBJ1-1, with D uncertain. This CDR3 has 15 residues. Trimming stripped 0 bases from V and 1 base from J, with 12 bases between. Germline CDR1 reads GTSNPN; CDR2 reads SVGIG (reference sequence). The CDR3 nucleotides read TGTGCCTGGAGTGTACGTTGGCGGGGGAACACTGAAGCTTTCTTT. Its protein product is CAWSVRWRGNTEAFF.

This clonotype came up once. At one boundary the junction diverges from the germline segment, which might be a read error. J is TRBJ2-1 and V is TRBV20-1; 11 nucleotides align to TRBD2. Germline V gives CDR1 DFQATT, CDR2 SNEGSKA (reference sequence). The CDR3 loop spans 13 amino acids. The CDR3 loop reads CSATSGSYNEQFF. CDR3 DNA: TGCAGCGCTACTAGCGGGAGCTACAATGAGCAGTTCTTC.

This clonotype was observed a few times. V gene TRBV12-3 or TRBV12-4 combines with J gene TRBJ2-1, with D unclear. The CDR3 has 15 amino acids. V lost 5 bases and J lost 0, with 11 bases in between. The CDR3 nucleotides are TGTGCCAGCAGTCGGACGGAAAGCTCCTACAATGAGCAGTTCTTC. Its translation is CASSRTESSYNEQFF.

J is TRBJ2-3 and V is TRBV19, with a tentative D call TRBD1 (5 bases). V shed 7 bases and J shed 8 bases, with 19 bases lying between them. There are 14 residues in the CDR3. Germline V gives CDR1 LNHDA, CDR2 SQIVND (reference sequence). CDR3 sequence: CASMAQGHAGTQYF. As DNA, the CDR3 is TGTGCCAGTATGGCCCAGGGCCACGCAGGTACGCAGTATTTT. Based on the CDR3 plus reference TRBV19 and TRBJ2-3, the full variable domain is DGGITQSPKYLFRKEGQNVTLSCEQNLNHDAMYWYRQDPGQGLRLIYYSQIVNDFQKGDIAEGYSVSREKKESFPLTVTSAQKNPTAFYLCASMAQGHAGTQYFGPGTRLTVL.

This clonotype was observed a few times. The chain is built from TRBV5-6 and TRBJ2-7; TRBD1 matches at 11 bases. This CDR3 region has 15 residues. Germline V CDR1 and CDR2: SGHDT, YYEEEE. The V segment lost 4 bases and the J segment 5 bases; nucleotides outside the gene matches: 8. The CDR3 reads CASSTGQGENNEQYV. CDR3 nucleotides: TGTGCCAGCAGCACGGGACAGGGGGAAAACAACGAGCAGTACGTC.

There are a few counts of this clonotype. The chain uses TRBV6-4 and TRBJ1-1; D is unclear. Germline-derived CDR1 and CDR2 are MRHNA and SNTAGT. The CDR3 has 13 amino acids. V lost 0 bases, J lost 1 base, and 3 bases lay in between. The DNA of the CDR3 is TGTGCCAGCAGTGACTCGGAGAACACTGAAGCTTTCTTT. Protein sequence: CASSDSENTEAFF.

This clonotype came up many times. V gene TRBV7-9 combines with J gene TRBJ1-5, with D hard to call. This CDR3 region has 14 residues. V dropped 8 bases and J dropped 6 bases, with 17 bases sitting between them. Germline CDR1 and CDR2: SEHNR and FQNEAQ (reference sequence). The CDR3 DNA follows: TGTGCCAGCTCCGCGGCCCTGCCGGGTCAGCCCCAGCATTTT. Amino acids: CASSAALPGQPQHF.

This chain connects TRBV7-3 to TRBJ2-7; TRBD2 aligns across 9 bases. Germline trimming cut 0 bases from V and 2 bases from J; bases unmatched to any gene: 5. This CDR3 has 16 residues. CDR1 is SGHTA, CDR2 FQGTGA, per germline. The CDR3 region has the DNA TGTGCCAGCAGCTTAACTGCTAGCGGGGCCCCCTACGAGCAGTACTTC. It codes for CASSLTASGAPYEQYF.

J is TRBJ2-3 and V is TRBV7-3; D is unresolved. Trimming pared 4 bases from V and 2 bases from J, leaving 10 bases between. Looked up from germline, CDR1 is SGHTA and CDR2 is FQGTGA. The length of the CDR3 is 14 residues. DNA for the CDR3: TGTGCCAGCAGCTCTGGCGATTTCACAGATACGCAGTATTTT. Protein product: CASSSGDFTDTQYF.

This clonotype was recorded many times. The chain recombines TRBV5-1 with TRBJ1-2, with 7 bases identical to TRBD1. CDR1 is SGHRS and CDR2 is YFSETQ in the germline V gene. The CDR3 has 15 residues. V shed 0 bases, J shed 2 bases, and the junction held 4 bases outside the gene matches. The CDR3 here is CASSLDTGANYGYTF. DNA for the CDR3: TGCGCCAGCAGCTTGGATACAGGGGCCAACTATGGCTACACCTTC.

This clonotype was observed a few times. The chain employs TRBV2 and TRBJ1-5; D is undetermined. The CDR3 length is 15 residues. V lost 3 bases, J lost 3 bases, and 12 bases lay in between. Germline CDR1 and CDR2: SNHLY and FYNNEI. CDR3 sequence (DNA): TGTGCCAGCAGTGAGAACGGAAACACCAATCAGCCCCAGCATTTT. This sequence encodes CASSENGNTNQPQHF.

The gene calls are TRBV7-2 and TRBJ2-1, with D perhaps matching TRBD2 (6 bases). Germline V gene sequence: CDR1 SGHTA, CDR2 FQGNSA. The CDR3 runs to 14 residues. Trimming removed 5 bases from V and 9 bases from J, with 17 bases in between. The CDR3 reads CASSPPDRDFEQFF. CDR3 nucleotide sequence: TGTGCCAGCAGCCCTCCCGACCGGGACTTTGAGCAGTTCTTC.

Many counts were recorded for this clonotype. This chain uses TRBV2 with TRBJ2-1, with D possibly called TRBD1 or TRBD2 (5 bases each). The CDR3 is 14 amino acids. The germline CDR1 and CDR2 sequences are SNHLY and FYNNEI. V dropped 7 bases and J dropped 5 bases, with 15 bases sitting between them. CDR3 in amino acids: CASTHRDQDNEQFF. CDR3 coding DNA: TGTGCCAGCACCCACCGGGACCAGGACAATGAGCAGTTCTTC. The variable domain in full, with the rest retrieved from reference TRBV2 and TRBJ2-1, is EPEVTQTPSHQVTQMGQEVILRCVPISNHLYFYWYRQILGQKVEFLVSFYNNEISEKSEIFDDQFSVERPDGSNFTLKIRSTKLEDSAMYFCASTHRDQDNEQFFGPGTRLTVL.